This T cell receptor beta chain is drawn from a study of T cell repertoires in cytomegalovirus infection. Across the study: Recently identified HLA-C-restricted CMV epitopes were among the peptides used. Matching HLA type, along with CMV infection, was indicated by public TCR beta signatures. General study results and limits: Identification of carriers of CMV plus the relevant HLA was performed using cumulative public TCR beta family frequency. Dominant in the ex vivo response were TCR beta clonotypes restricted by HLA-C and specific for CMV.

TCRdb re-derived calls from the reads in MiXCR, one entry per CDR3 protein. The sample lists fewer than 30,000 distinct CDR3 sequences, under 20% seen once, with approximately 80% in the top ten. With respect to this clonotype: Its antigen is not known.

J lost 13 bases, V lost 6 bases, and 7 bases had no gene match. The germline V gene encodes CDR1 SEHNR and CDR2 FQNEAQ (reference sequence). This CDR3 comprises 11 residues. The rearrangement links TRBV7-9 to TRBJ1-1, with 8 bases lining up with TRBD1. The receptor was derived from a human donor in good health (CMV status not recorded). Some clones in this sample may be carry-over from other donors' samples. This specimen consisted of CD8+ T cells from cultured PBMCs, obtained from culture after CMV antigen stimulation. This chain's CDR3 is CASSSVQGVFF. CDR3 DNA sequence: TGTGCCAGCAGTAGCGTACAGGGGGTTTTCTTT.